Here is one T cell receptor (beta chain) with its context. The antigen is undetermined. Sequenced by immunoSEQ multiplex PCR; TCRdb stores in-frame clones only, minus some. The table records over 110,000 clones, about nine tenths of them present only once. The sample is drawn from a study of T cell responses to AZD1222 COVID-19 vaccine. Findings and caveats of the study: Donors skewed white British and female; clonal diversity was possibly underestimated. Without day 14 samples, only post-peak T cell repertoires were studied.

Germline values: CDR1 ENHRY, CDR2 SYGVKD. The CDR3 runs 13 residues. V lost 10 bases, J lost 1 base, and 6 bases stayed unmatched. V gene TRBV10-3 combines with J gene TRBJ2-5; 7 nucleotides align to TRBD1. The sequence derives from an adult in good health. Sequences were derived from peripheral blood, sampled on day 0 of AZD1222 vaccination. The CDR3 coding sequence is TGTGCCACGACATGGGACAGCCAAGAGACCCAGTACTTC. Translated: CATTWDSQETQYF.